This TCR beta chain is drawn from a study of control samples from healthy donors and cancer patients. The method was immunoSEQ multiplex PCR; TCRdb's version includes in-frame clones alone and lacks a portion of them. The profile shows around 94,000 clones, about 85% of them singletons. There are 16 residues in the CDR3. Germline assignment: CDR1 SGHAT and CDR2 FQDESV (reference sequence). The V end lost 5 bases, the J end lost 0 bases, and 16 bases lay between the germline ends. This clonotype originated in a woman between 50 and 59 years old in good health. Sequenced: blood. The rearrangement uses TRBV11-1 and TRBJ1-1; D is undetermined. As DNA, the CDR3 is TGTGCCAGCAGCCAGAAATCGGTGACAATGAACACTGAAGCTTTCTTT. It encodes CASSQKSVTMNTEAFF.